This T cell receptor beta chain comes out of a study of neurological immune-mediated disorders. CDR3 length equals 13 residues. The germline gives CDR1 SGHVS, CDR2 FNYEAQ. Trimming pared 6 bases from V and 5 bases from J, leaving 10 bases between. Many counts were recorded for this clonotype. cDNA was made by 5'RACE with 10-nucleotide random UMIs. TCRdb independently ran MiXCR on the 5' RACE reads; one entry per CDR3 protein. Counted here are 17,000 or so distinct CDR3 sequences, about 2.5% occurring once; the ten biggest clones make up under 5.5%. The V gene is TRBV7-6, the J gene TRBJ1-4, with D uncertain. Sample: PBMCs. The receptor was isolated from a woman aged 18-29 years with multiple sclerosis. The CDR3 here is CASSYPGNEKLFF. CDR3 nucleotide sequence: TGTGCCAGCAGTTACCCGGGGAATGAAAAACTGTTTTTT.